Listed here are 18 T cell receptor beta chains from one sample, sequenced in a study of shared clonotypes between healthy human individuals. This table comes from immunoSEQ multiplex PCR, and its TCRdb copy is limited to in-frame clones, with some not included. Among about half a million clones listed, 70% to 85% were seen once. The specimen was PBMCs. Receptors were obtained from a middle-aged woman in good health. Some clones in this sample may be carry-over from other donors' samples.

This chain links TRBV7-9 with TRBJ2-2; 10 bases align to TRBD1. The germline V gene has CDR1 SEHNR and CDR2 FQNEAQ (reference sequence). V lost 5 bases and J lost 4; bases outside the gene matches: 7. CDR3 length equals 16 residues. CDR3 nucleotide sequence: TGTGCCAGCAGCCCACCGGGACAGGGGATCACCGGGGAGCTGTTTTTT. Amino acids: CASSPPGQGITGELFF.

CDR3: CASSTGGLRAGELFF. The CDR3 coding sequence is TGTGCCAGCAGTACAGGGGGGCTCAGAGCCGGGGAGCTGTTTTTT. The V and J genes are TRBV6-4 and TRBJ2-2; 8 positions match TRBD1. Trimming cost V 5 bases and J 6 bases; bases outside gene matches: 8. This CDR3 spans 15 amino acids. The V gene's germline CDR1 is MRHNA and CDR2 SNTAGT.

The genes are TRBV6-1 and TRBJ1-4, with D hard to call. The CDR3 length is 14 residues. The V gene's germline CDR1 is MNHNS and CDR2 SASEGT. Trimming took off 1 base at V and 7 bases at J, with 10 bases between the two ends. The CDR3 nucleotides read TGTGCCAGCAGTGAAGGCCTCCCGCCTGAAAAACTGTTTTTT. Translating gives CASSEGLPPEKLFF.

CDR3 nucleotide sequence: TGTGCCAGCAGCGTAGGGCCCGAGGCCGGAGATACGCAGTATTTT. It is translated as CASSVGPEAGDTQYF. The gene calls are TRBV9 and TRBJ2-3; no reliable D call. The CDR3 runs 15 residues. Trimming pared 0 bases from V and 5 bases from J, leaving 13 bases between. The germline V gene encodes CDR1 SGDLS and CDR2 YYNGEE. The full variable domain, rest sourced from reference TRBV9 and TRBJ2-3, is DSGVTQTPKHLITATGQRVTLRCSPRSGDLSVYWYQQSLDQGLQFLIQYYNGEERAKGNILERFSAQQFPDLHSELNLSSLELGDSALYFCASSVGPEAGDTQYFGPGTRLTVL.

The chain couples TRBV15 to TRBJ2-7; D possibly matches TRBD1 or TRBD2 (6 bases each). The CDR3 is 15 amino acids. The germline V and J ends were trimmed by 0 bases and 3 bases, with 12 bases remaining between them. The V gene's germline CDR1 is LNHNV and CDR2 YYDKDF (reference sequence). CDR3 sequence (DNA): TGTGCCACCAGCAGAGATGTAGGGGGGCGCTACGAGCAGTACTTC. This translates into CATSRDVGGRYEQYF.

A note on this clone: A much larger clone lies one base from this, so it may be a read error. CDR3 DNA sequence: TGCGCCAGCAGCTCAAGCCCCTTGACAGGGAGTGGGGTCCAGTACTTC. This translates into CASSSSPLTGSGVQYF. The rearrangement joins TRBV4-1 to TRBJ2-5; 7 bases agree with TRBD1. V trimming: 5 bases; J trimming: 10 bases; junction bases outside the gene matches: 19. The germline V gene has CDR1 MGHRA and CDR2 YSYEKL. This CDR3 region has 16 residues.

The J gene is TRBJ1-4, the V gene TRBV5-6; no clear D gene. Trimming took 5 bases from V and 6 from J, leaving 14 bases between them. The CDR3 has 14 amino acids. Germline CDR1 reads SGHDT; CDR2 reads YYEEEE. The CDR3 region is CASSLPGGHEKLFF. The CDR3 region has the DNA TGTGCCAGCAGTTTACCGGGAGGCCATGAAAAACTGTTTTTT.

J is TRBJ2-2 and V is TRBV11-3; D ambiguous. The CDR3 has 13 residues. The ends were cut back, 5 bases at V and 0 bases at J, with 4 bases in the middle. The germline gives CDR1 SGHNT, CDR2 YENEEA. CDR3 region: CASSPPNTGELFF. CDR3 sequence (DNA): TGTGCCAGCAGCCCCCCGAACACCGGGGAGCTGTTTTTT. Together with reference TRBV11-3 and TRBJ2-2, the CDR3 gives the full variable domain: EAGVVQSPRYKIIEKKQPVAFWCNPISGHNTLYWYLQNLGQGPELLIRYENEEAVDDSQLPKDRFSAERLKGVDSTLKIQPAELGDSAVYLCASSPPNTGELFFGEGSRLTVL.

This sequence joins TRBV28 and TRBJ1-2; 8 bases match TRBD1. The CDR3 has 13 residues. With 8 bases clipped from V and 4 bases from J, the junction kept 6 bases outside the gene matches. The germline gives CDR1 MDHEN, CDR2 SYDVKM. The CDR3 nucleotides read TGTGCCAGCGGTGACAGGGGACCCTATGGCTACACCTTC. It codes for CASGDRGPYGYTF.

This clone appeared a single time. The chain has TRBV4-1 and TRBJ2-2; maybe TRBD1 (6 bases). Between the trimmed V and J ends, which lost 1 base and 11 bases, there was a span of 17 bases. Germline V CDR1 and CDR2: MGHRA, YSYEKL. The CDR3 contains 15 residues. CDR3 protein: CASSQVARGSAELFF. The DNA for the CDR3 is TGCGCCAGCAGCCAAGTGGCCAGGGGATCCGCTGAGCTGTTTTTT.

The V call is TRBV11-2, the J call TRBJ2-7; D not resolved. Looked up from germline, CDR1 is SGHAT and CDR2 is FQNNGV. Trimming cost V 4 bases and J 0 bases, with 13 bases left between them. The CDR3 contains 15 residues. Written as DNA, the CDR3 is TGTGCCAGCAGCTACACATCATCGAGCTCCTACGAGCAGTACTTC. Its translation: CASSYTSSSSYEQYF.

The chain employs TRBV14 and TRBJ2-1, with 7 bases fitting TRBD2. The CDR3 consists of 17 residues. V dropped 3 bases and J dropped 0; count of bases not matched to a gene: 8. Germline CDR1 is SGHDN and CDR2 is FVKESK. For the CDR3, the DNA is TGTGCCAGCAGCCAGACGACTAGCTTCTTCTCCTACAATGAGCAGTTCTTC. This codes for CASSQTTSFFSYNEQFF. Combining the CDR3 with reference TRBV14 and TRBJ2-1 gives the whole variable domain EAGVTQFPSHSVIEKGQTVTLRCDPISGHDNLYWYRRVMGKEIKFLLHFVKESKQDESGMPNNRFLAERTGGTYSTLKVQPAELEDSGVYFCASSQTTSFFSYNEQFFGPGTRLTVL.

The chain joins TRBV5-6 to TRBJ1-6; TRBD1 matches 7 bases. Germline values: CDR1 SGHDT, CDR2 YYEEEE. J gave up 11 bases and V 3 bases, and 5 bases lay outside the gene matches. The CDR3 loop spans 13 amino acids. In nucleotides, the CDR3 is TGTGCCAGCAGCTCCGACAGGGTGACACCCCTCCACTTT. Its translation is CASSSDRVTPLHF.

The chain employs TRBV19 and TRBJ2-7; 10 nucleotides align to TRBD2. J gave up 0 bases and V 3 bases, and 2 bases lay outside the gene matches. Germline CDR1 is LNHDA and CDR2 is SQIVND (reference sequence). The CDR3 spans 15 residues. Here the CDR3 DNA reads TGTGCCAGTAGTATGGGACTAGCGAGCTCCTACGAGCAGTACTTC. Protein sequence: CASSMGLASSYEQYF. Supplemented by reference TRBV19 and TRBJ2-7, the full variable domain reads DGGITQSPKYLFRKEGQNVTLSCEQNLNHDAMYWYRQDPGQGLRLIYYSQIVNDFQKGDIAEGYSVSREKKESFPLTVTSAQKNPTAFYLCASSMGLASSYEQYFGPGTRLTVT.

The rearrangement joins TRBV10-2 to TRBJ2-5; 8 bases are a match to TRBD2. This CDR3 is 12 amino acids long. CDR1 is WSHSY and CDR2 is SAAADI in the germline V gene. Trimming cost V 9 bases and J 5 bases; bases outside gene matches: 5. CDR3 nucleotides: TGCGCCAGTTGGACGGGGGGGGAGACCCAGTACTTC. Translated: CASWTGGETQYF.

Remarks on this clone: A read error is likely here: a far larger clone is one base away. This CDR3 fails to terminate in the conserved phenylalanine or tryptophan, so it likely reflects a read error. CDR3 sequence (DNA): TGTGCCATCAGTGAGCAGGGCGACTATGGCTACACCCTC. Translating it yields CAISEQGDYGYTL. The rearrangement joins TRBV10-3 to TRBJ1-2; perhaps TRBD1 as D (5 bases). Deletions cut 2 bases from V and 3 bases from J, with 7 bases between. The CDR3 length is 13 residues. Germline CDR1 is ENHRY and CDR2 is SYGVKD.

CDR3 amino acids: CASSAEANTEAFF. CDR3 DNA sequence: TGTGCCAGCAGCGCAGAGGCTAACACTGAAGCTTTCTTT. The chain uses TRBV7-3 and TRBJ1-1, with D hard to call. The CDR3 spans 13 residues. Germline V gene sequence: CDR1 SGHTA, CDR2 FQGTGA. Trimming took 5 bases from V and 2 from J, leaving 9 bases between them.

This clone was seen a handful of times. V gene TRBV5-6 combines with J gene TRBJ1-2; D is ambiguous. CDR1 SGHDT and CDR2 YYEEEE come from the germline V gene. The ends were cut back, 1 base at V and 0 bases at J, with 13 bases in the middle. There are 16 residues in the CDR3. CDR3 residues: CASSLPPQHSNYGYTF. CDR3 DNA sequence: TGTGCCAGCAGCTTGCCCCCCCAACATTCTAACTATGGCTACACCTTC.